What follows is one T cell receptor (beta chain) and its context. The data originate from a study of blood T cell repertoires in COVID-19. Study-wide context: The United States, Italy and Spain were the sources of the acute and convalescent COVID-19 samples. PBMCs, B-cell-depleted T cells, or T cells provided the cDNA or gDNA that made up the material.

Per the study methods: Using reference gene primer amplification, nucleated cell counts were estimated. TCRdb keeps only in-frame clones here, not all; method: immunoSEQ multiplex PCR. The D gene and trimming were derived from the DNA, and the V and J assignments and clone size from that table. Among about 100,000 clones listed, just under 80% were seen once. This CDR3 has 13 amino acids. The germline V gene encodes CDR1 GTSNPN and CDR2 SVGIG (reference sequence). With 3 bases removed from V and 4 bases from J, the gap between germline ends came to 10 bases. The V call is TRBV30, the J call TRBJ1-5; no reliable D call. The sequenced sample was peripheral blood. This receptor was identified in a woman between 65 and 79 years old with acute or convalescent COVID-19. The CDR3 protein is CAWSDRENQPQHF. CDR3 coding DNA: TGTGCCTGGAGCGACCGGGAGAATCAGCCCCAGCATTTT.